These 5 T cell receptor beta chains share one sample of origin, sequenced in a study of blood T cell repertoires in COVID-19. Sequenced by immunoSEQ multiplex PCR; TCRdb stores in-frame clones only, minus some. In the table there are about 110,000 clones, around three quarters of which are singletons. Sequenced material: peripheral blood. These TCRs come from a woman between 55 and 75 years old with acute or convalescent COVID-19.

This chain connects TRBV28 to TRBJ1-2, with D perhaps TRBD1 (6 bases). The V gene's germline CDR1 is MDHEN and CDR2 SYDVKM. Deletions cut 3 bases from V and 6 bases from J, with 14 bases between. The CDR3 is 14 amino acids. The CDR3 is CASSFRGAANGYTF. In DNA form, the CDR3 reads TGTGCCAGCAGTTTTCGGGGGGCAGCTAATGGCTACACCTTC.

The chain carries TRBV6-2 or TRBV6-3 and TRBJ2-7, with D uncertain. V was pared by 2 bases and J by 0 bases, with 14 bases between. The CDR3 length is 16 residues. The germline CDR1 and CDR2 sequences are MNHEY and SVGEGT. As DNA, the CDR3 is TGTGCCAGCAGTTACACCCGGAGTCAGAGCTCCTACGAGCAGTACTTC. Its protein is CASSYTRSQSSYEQYF.

This chain joins TRBV4-3 and TRBJ1-2; 9 nucleotides line up with TRBD1. Germline trimming cut 5 bases from V and 3 bases from J; bases unmatched to any gene: 10. The CDR3 loop spans 16 amino acids. Germline-derived CDR1 and CDR2 are LGHNA and YSLEER. The CDR3 DNA follows: TGCGCCAGCAGCGGGCGGTCCGGGACAGGGCACTATGGCTACACCTTC. It is translated as CASSGRSGTGHYGYTF.

This clone was observed once. The chain is built from TRBV7-8 and TRBJ1-2; 8 nucleotides line up with TRBD1. Germline V CDR1 and CDR2: SGHVS, FQNEAQ. The trim removed 3 bases at V and 8 bases at J, leaving 11 bases unmatched. The CDR3 covers 15 residues. This CDR3 reads CASSFRTGSKSGYTF. DNA for the CDR3: TGTGCCAGCAGCTTCCGGACAGGGAGTAAAAGCGGCTACACCTTC.

CDR3 in DNA: TGCAGCGTTGAAACTAGCCACTACACCTTC. Amino acid sequence: CSVETSHYTF. The V gene is TRBV29-1, the J gene TRBJ1-2, with unresolved D. Germline V gives CDR1 SQVTM, CDR2 ANQGSEA. This CDR3 contains 10 residues. Trimming cost V 2 bases and J 10 bases, with 8 bases left between them. The full variable domain, completed using reference TRBV29-1 and TRBJ1-2, is SAVISQKPSRDICQRGTSLTIQCQVDSQVTMMFWYRQQPGQSLTLIATANQGSEATYESGFVIDKFPISRPNLTFSTLTVSNMSPEDSSIYLCSVETSHYTFGSGTRLTVV.